Following are 9 T cell receptor beta chains from one sample sequenced in a study of T cells after posttransplantation cyclophosphamide. Sequencing was performed with immunoSEQ multiplex PCR; in TCRdb, only in-frame clones are kept and a portion is missing. This set yields tens of thousands of clones and no singletons; the top ten hold roughly 2.2%. Material for sequencing was PBMCs. The receptors derive from a man aged 40-55 years in good health, CMV-negative, and a related stem cell transplant donor.

In this sample, this clone turned up many times. The chain links TRBV21-1 to TRBJ1-1; the table's D call, TRBD1, was not checked against the DNA. TRBV21-1 is given as a pseudogene. This CDR3 spans 15 amino acids. CDR3 in amino acids: CASTPGQGENTEAFF. CDR3 coding DNA: TGTGCCAGCACCCCCGGGCAGGGGGAGAACACTGAAGCTTTCTTT.

This clone has a count of ten or more. This chain uses TRBV19 with TRBJ2-1, with D maybe TRBD2 (6 bases). Per germline, CDR1 LNHDA and CDR2 SQIVND (reference sequence). V dropped 11 bases and J dropped 5 bases, with 16 bases sitting between them. The CDR3 is 13 residues long. The CDR3 is CAAQRASDNEQFF. The CDR3 DNA sequence: TGTGCCGCGCAAAGGGCTAGCGACAATGAGCAGTTCTTC.

This clone was recorded many times. The chain employs TRBV14 and TRBJ1-2, with 9 bases that match TRBD1. Germline CDR1 and CDR2: SGHDN and FVKESK. The J segment lost 4 bases and the V segment lost 2 bases, leaving 5 bases of the junction unmatched. The CDR3 runs to 15 residues. DNA for the CDR3: TGTGCCAGCAGCCAACCCGGGACAGGGCCCTATGGCTACACCTTC. Encoded protein: CASSQPGTGPYGYTF.

The sample holds many counts of this clone. The CDR3 DNA reads TGCGCCAGCAGCTTGGAGGAGGGGTCGGATGGCTACACCTTC. Encoded protein: CASSLEEGSDGYTF. This chain connects TRBV5-1 to TRBJ1-2, with a possible D match to TRBD1 (5 bases). This CDR3 spans 14 amino acids. Trimming pared 0 bases from V and 6 bases from J, leaving 12 bases between. CDR1 is SGHRS and CDR2 is YFSETQ in the germline V gene.

This clone appeared many times. This chain links TRBV11-2 with TRBJ2-7, with D possibly being TRBD1 (6 bases). From germline, CDR1 is SGHAT and CDR2 FQNNGV. Trimming removed 5 bases at V and 6 bases at J, with 20 bases between. CDR3 length: 15 amino acids. CDR3 in amino acids: CASSQVGAIRREQYF. DNA of the CDR3: TGTGCCAGCAGCCAAGTGGGGGCTATCCGGCGCGAGCAGTACTTC.

The chain recombines TRBV21-1 with TRBJ2-5; the DNA was not compared with TRBD1, the D call given in the table. The J call may be incorrect, as the DNA end agrees better with TRBJ2-7. TRBV21-1 is a listed pseudogene. This CDR3 has 16 residues. CDR3: CASRPMGFSLSYEQYF. The CDR3 DNA follows: TGTGCCAGCAGGCCAATGGGCTTTTCTCTCTCCTACGAGCAGTACTTC.

This clone was picked up many times. The chain links TRBV6-1 to TRBJ1-5; TRBD1 matches at 10 bases. The CDR3 extends over 14 amino acids. The J segment lost 4 bases and the V segment lost 8 bases, leaving 5 bases of the junction unmatched. Looked up from germline, CDR1 is MNHNS and CDR2 is SASEGT. CDR3 sequence: CASGDRGENQPQHF. The CDR3 nucleotides are TGTGCCAGCGGGGACAGGGGCGAAAATCAGCCCCAGCATTTT.

This clone was seen at least ten times. The V and J genes are TRBV4-1 and TRBJ1-5; 7 bases match TRBD1. Germline V gives CDR1 MGHRA, CDR2 YSYEKL. J lost 5 bases, V lost 4 bases, and 20 bases had no gene match. CDR3 length: 19 amino acids. The CDR3 region is CASSPSDLRRGRLYQPQHF. In nucleotides, the CDR3 is TGCGCCAGCAGCCCCAGTGACCTACGAAGGGGGCGCCTGTATCAGCCCCAGCATTTT.

This clone was recorded many times. The rearrangement uses TRBV29-1 and TRBJ1-1; TRBD1 matches 10 bases. The CDR3 runs 12 residues. CDR1 is SQVTM and CDR2 is ANQGSEA in the germline V gene. V shed 7 bases and J 4 bases; nucleotides not matched to a gene: 3. In DNA form, the CDR3 reads TGCAGCGCGGGACAGGGGCCCACTGAAGCTTTCTTT. It is translated as CSAGQGPTEAFF.